A selection of T cell receptor beta chains follows, all from one sample in a study of blood T cell repertoires in COVID-19. The table came from immunoSEQ multiplex PCR; TCRdb's copy has only in-frame clones and leaves some out. Among more than 300,000 clones listed, roughly four fifths were seen once. Input material: PBMCs or T cells enriched from blood (not recorded which). The receptor source for this set is a woman in her fifties or sixties who had recovered from COVID-19. CDR3s include the opening cysteine and the closing phenylalanine or tryptophan. Each record gives: CDR3 length, V gene, clone size, J gene, D gene, CDR3 protein, CDR3 DNA. The D gene is left open where the match is weak. For some rows the clone size is stated as once, few or many, or as a class when expanded; others skip it.

cdr3_length: 15; v_call: TRBV10-3; clone_size: -; j_call: TRBJ1-2; d_call: -; cdr3_aa: CAISPGGAVVSGYTF; cdr3_nt: TGTGCCATCAGCCCCGGGGGGGCGGTCGTGTCAGGCTACACCTTC
cdr3_length: 16; v_call: TRBV7-2; clone_size: -; j_call: TRBJ1-6; d_call: TRBD1; cdr3_aa: CASSSRQGSYNSPLHF; cdr3_nt: TGTGCCAGCAGCTCGCGACAGGGCTCCTATAATTCACCCCTCCACTTT
cdr3_length: 15; v_call: TRBV19; clone_size: -; j_call: TRBJ1-2; d_call: -; cdr3_aa: CASRLTGQPNYGYTF; cdr3_nt: TGTGCCAGTCGATTAACCGGACAGCCAAACTATGGCTACACCTTC
cdr3_length: 16; v_call: TRBV7-2; clone_size: -; j_call: TRBJ2-1; d_call: -; cdr3_aa: CASSLGQPSPTDEQFF; cdr3_nt: TGTGCCAGCAGCTTAGGACAACCCTCGCCGACCGATGAGCAGTTCTTC
cdr3_length: 17; v_call: TRBV6-2/TRBV6-3; clone_size: -; j_call: TRBJ1-4; d_call: -; cdr3_aa: CASSSGPTRVTNEKLFF; cdr3_nt: TGTGCCAGCAGCTCCGGACCGACGCGGGTAACTAATGAAAAACTGTTTTTT
cdr3_length: 16; v_call: TRBV2; clone_size: -; j_call: TRBJ2-1; d_call: TRBD2; cdr3_aa: CASSPMPSGRYNEQFF; cdr3_nt: TGTGCCAGCAGCCCCATGCCTAGCGGGAGATACAATGAGCAGTTCTTC
cdr3_length: 14; v_call: TRBV27; clone_size: -; j_call: TRBJ2-1; d_call: -; cdr3_aa: CASSSAGTYNEQFF; cdr3_nt: TGTGCCAGCAGTTCGGCAGGGACCTACAATGAGCAGTTCTTC
cdr3_length: 13; v_call: TRBV20-1; clone_size: -; j_call: TRBJ1-5; d_call: -; cdr3_aa: CSASLADNQPQHF; cdr3_nt: TGCAGTGCTAGTCTGGCCGACAATCAGCCCCAGCATTTT
cdr3_length: 12; v_call: TRBV9; clone_size: once; j_call: TRBJ1-1; d_call: -; cdr3_aa: CASGDYNTEAFF; cdr3_nt: TGTGCCAGCGGGGACTACAACACTGAAGCTTTCTTT
cdr3_length: 14; v_call: TRBV28; clone_size: -; j_call: TRBJ2-2; d_call: -; cdr3_aa: CASRSPSNTGELFF; cdr3_nt: TGTGCCAGCAGATCTCCGAGTAACACCGGGGAGCTGTTTTTT
cdr3_length: 16; v_call: TRBV2; clone_size: -; j_call: TRBJ1-4; d_call: TRBD1; cdr3_aa: CASSGVREGGNEKLFF; cdr3_nt: TGTGCCAGCAGTGGGGTCCGGGAAGGGGGCAATGAAAAACTGTTTTTT
cdr3_length: 14; v_call: TRBV4-1; clone_size: -; j_call: TRBJ2-2; d_call: TRBD1; cdr3_aa: CASRGDSSTGELFF; cdr3_nt: TGCGCCAGCAGGGGGGACAGCAGCACCGGGGAGCTGTTTTTT
cdr3_length: 17; v_call: TRBV7-2; clone_size: few; j_call: TRBJ2-5; d_call: TRBD2; cdr3_aa: CASSPMRGSGGQETQYF; cdr3_nt: TGTGCCAGCAGCCCGATGAGGGGTAGCGGGGGGCAAGAGACCCAGTACTTC
cdr3_length: 14; v_call: TRBV3-1/TRBV3-2; clone_size: -; j_call: TRBJ1-2; d_call: -; cdr3_aa: CASSQDLTRYGYTF; cdr3_nt: TGTGCCAGCAGCCAAGATCTGACGAGGTATGGCTACACCTTC
cdr3_length: 16; v_call: TRBV5-8; clone_size: once; j_call: TRBJ2-7; d_call: TRBD1; cdr3_aa: CASSPYGQGGRIEQYF; cdr3_nt: TGTGCCAGCAGCCCTTACGGACAGGGCGGTCGGATCGAGCAGTACTTC
cdr3_length: 15; v_call: TRBV7-9; clone_size: -; j_call: TRBJ1-5; d_call: -; cdr3_aa: CASSLDGQGGQPQHF; cdr3_nt: TGTGCCAGCAGCTTAGACGGGCAGGGAGGTCAGCCCCAGCATTTT
cdr3_length: 14; v_call: TRBV29-1; clone_size: -; j_call: TRBJ2-3; d_call: -; cdr3_aa: CSVLETAGTDTQYF; cdr3_nt: TGCAGCGTTCTTGAAACAGCCGGCACAGATACGCAGTATTTT
cdr3_length: 14; v_call: TRBV7-2; clone_size: once; j_call: TRBJ2-3; d_call: -; cdr3_aa: CASSLLSGLDTQYF; cdr3_nt: TGTGCCAGCAGCTTATTATCGGGGTTGGATACGCAGTATTTT
cdr3_length: 12; v_call: TRBV12-5; clone_size: once; j_call: TRBJ2-1; d_call: TRBD2; cdr3_aa: CASGRGDNEQFF; cdr3_nt: TGTGCTAGTGGTCGGGGGGACAATGAGCAGTTCTTC
cdr3_length: 14; v_call: TRBV5-1; clone_size: -; j_call: TRBJ2-2; d_call: -; cdr3_aa: CAHRRGPNTGELFF; cdr3_nt: TGCGCTCACAGGCGGGGCCCGAACACCGGGGAGCTGTTTTTT
cdr3_length: 16; v_call: TRBV30; clone_size: -; j_call: TRBJ1-6; d_call: -; cdr3_aa: CAWTPPRVSYNSPLHF; cdr3_nt: TGTGCCTGGACCCCTCCGAGGGTCTCCTATAATTCACCCCTCCACTTT
cdr3_length: 15; v_call: TRBV11-3; clone_size: -; j_call: TRBJ2-2; d_call: -; cdr3_aa: CASSKGRGFTGELFF; cdr3_nt: TGTGCCAGCAGCAAAGGACGGGGGTTTACCGGGGAGCTGTTTTTT
cdr3_length: 15; v_call: TRBV9; clone_size: -; j_call: TRBJ2-2; d_call: TRBD1; cdr3_aa: CASSVGPTGPGELFF; cdr3_nt: TGTGCCAGCAGCGTAGGGCCGACAGGGCCCGGGGAGCTGTTTTTT
cdr3_length: 16; v_call: TRBV7-2; clone_size: -; j_call: TRBJ2-5; d_call: TRBD1; cdr3_aa: CASSSRTGGAWETQYF; cdr3_nt: TGTGCCAGCAGCTCCCGGACAGGGGGCGCGTGGGAGACCCAGTACTTC
cdr3_length: 13; v_call: TRBV25-1; clone_size: -; j_call: TRBJ1-1; d_call: -; cdr3_aa: CASSESAYAEAFF; cdr3_nt: TGTGCCAGCAGTGAGAGCGCATACGCTGAAGCTTTCTTT
cdr3_length: 14; v_call: TRBV6-5; clone_size: -; j_call: TRBJ1-1; d_call: TRBD1; cdr3_aa: CASSATGTATEAFF; cdr3_nt: TGTGCCAGCAGCGCTACCGGGACAGCAACTGAAGCTTTCTTT
cdr3_length: 15; v_call: TRBV4-1; clone_size: once; j_call: TRBJ1-2; d_call: TRBD1; cdr3_aa: CASSQDPGGMYGYTF; cdr3_nt: TGCGCCAGCAGCCAAGATCCAGGGGGCATGTATGGCTACACCTTC
cdr3_length: 20; v_call: TRBV13; clone_size: -; j_call: TRBJ2-7; d_call: TRBD2; cdr3_aa: CASSLKGRGLAGVSSYEQYF; cdr3_nt: TGTGCCAGCAGCTTAAAGGGTCGGGGACTAGCGGGAGTTAGCTCCTACGAGCAGTACTTC